These 6 T cell receptor beta chains share one sample of origin, sequenced in a study of memory CD4+ T cells and cytomegalovirus serostatus. TCRdb's table, derived via immunoSEQ multiplex PCR, lists solely in-frame clones and lacks some. This repertoire shows fewer than 40,000 clones, around 80% found once; its top ten account for 5.3%. Single viable CD3+CD4+CD8-CD45RO+ cells were sorted as the memory CD4+ T cells. Sequencing used memory CD4+ T cells from blood. The origin of the receptors is an adult in good health and CMV-seropositive.

V usage is TRBV4-3 and J usage is TRBJ2-1; D is ambiguous. Trimming pared 4 bases from V and 3 bases from J, leaving 7 bases between. The germline V gene has CDR1 LGHNA and CDR2 YSLEER. This CDR3 comprises 13 residues. The CDR3 reads CASSLYSYNEQFF. DNA of the CDR3: TGCGCCAGCAGCCTATATAGCTACAATGAGCAGTTCTTC.

The rearrangement links TRBV4-1 to TRBJ1-1; unclear D gene. Trimming cost V 4 bases and J 0 bases, with 15 bases left between them. In germline, CDR1 is MGHRA, CDR2 YSYEKL. The CDR3 contains 16 residues. The CDR3 reads CASSLGSGTMNTEAFF. The CDR3 DNA sequence: TGCGCCAGCAGCCTAGGCTCCGGCACTATGAACACTGAAGCTTTCTTT.

This chain joins TRBV19 and TRBJ2-1; tentative D call: TRBD2 (5 bases). Trimming stripped 6 bases from V and 1 base from J, with 10 bases between. The V gene's germline CDR1 is LNHDA and CDR2 SQIVND (reference sequence). The CDR3 spans 14 residues. The CDR3 region has the DNA TGTGCCAGTAGCCCCTCGGGGTCCTACAATGAGCAGTTCTTC. This sequence encodes CASSPSGSYNEQFF.

The rearrangement joins TRBV6-1 to TRBJ2-7; unclear D gene. This CDR3 spans 13 amino acids. Germline V gene lookup returns CDR1 MNHNS and CDR2 SASEGT. Trimming pared 5 bases from V and 6 bases from J, leaving 14 bases between. CDR3 amino acids: CASSQPSTIEQYF. In DNA form, the CDR3 reads TGTGCCAGCAGTCAGCCATCTACCATCGAGCAGTACTTC.

The CDR3 DNA is TGTGCCAGCAGGGAGACTCCGGACAGGGGGCAAGGATATGGCTACACCTTC. Protein product: CASRETPDRGQGYGYTF. The V and J genes are TRBV2 and TRBJ1-2; 11 positions agree with TRBD1. Germline assignment: CDR1 SNHLY and CDR2 FYNNEI. This CDR3 contains 17 residues. With V trimmed by 6 bases and J by 5 bases, 14 bases remained unmatched.

This clone was detected once. This sequence joins TRBV28 and TRBJ2-5; 8 bases map to TRBD1. Germline V gene sequence: CDR1 MDHEN, CDR2 SYDVKM. V shed 4 bases and J 2 bases; nucleotides not matched to a gene: 3. The CDR3 loop spans 14 amino acids. CDR3 protein: CASSSGQGQETQYF. The CDR3 nucleotides read TGTGCCAGCAGTTCAGGACAGGGTCAAGAGACCCAGTACTTC.